This TCR beta chain is drawn from a study of cytomegalovirus exposure and HLA in healthy donors. Study information: The 120 validation repertoires used the same platform as the roughly 700 first-cohort repertoires (as reported by a later analysis). General observations from the study: In vitro assays verified that three CMV-associated chains recognized CMV antigens specifically. The tendency of first-cohort TCR clusters to co-occur in the 100 to 150 validation repertoires emerged from a later analysis. The listing of roughly 160 TCR beta chains classed them as cytomegalovirus-associated.

The table lists this clone with a few counts. Its antigen is unidentified. Profiling relied on immunoSEQ multiplex PCR, and the TCRdb table lists in-frame clones only, not all of them. The sample holds 150,000 to 200,000 clones, about 83% seen once. Trimming stripped 7 bases from V and 0 bases from J, with 10 bases between. Germline values: CDR1 LNHDA, CDR2 SQIVND (reference sequence). This CDR3 contains 14 residues. The receptor's source is a woman aged 18-30 years in good health and CMV-seronegative. The material sequenced was PBMCs. The chain combines TRBV19 with TRBJ1-5; D might be TRBD1 (6 bases). CDR3 region: CASNRVYSNQPQHF. Here the CDR3 DNA reads TGTGCCAGTAACAGGGTGTATAGCAATCAGCCCCAGCATTTT.